These T cell receptor beta chains were read from a single sample in a study of identical twins. MiXCR was run by TCRdb on the 5' RACE reads, yielding one entry per CDR3 protein. The data hold just over 500,000 distinct CDR3 sequences, with roughly a fifth observed a single time. These same data were also listed under a study on T cells expressing NK-cell markers.

The sample comprised CD4+ T cells sorted from blood. The receptor set was obtained from a woman in her late teens or twenties in good health. CDR3s include the opening cysteine and the closing phenylalanine or tryptophan. The D gene is left open where the match is weak. A clone size is listed for some rows: how often the clone was seen (once, few, many), or a class if it is expanded.

D gene,clone size,V gene,J gene,CDR3 DNA,CDR3 protein
TRBD2,-,TRBV20-1,TRBJ2-3,TGCAGTGCTAGCCAGCGGGGTATTACTAGCACAGATACGCAGTATTTT,CSASQRGITSTDTQYF
TRBD2,-,TRBV6-2/TRBV6-3,TRBJ2-3,TGTGCCAGCAGTTTGAGGGGACTAGCGGGATACACAGATACGCAGTATTTT,CASSLRGLAGYTDTQYF
-,-,TRBV7-2,TRBJ2-2,TGTGCCAGCTACAGGACCACCTCGGGAACCGGGGAGCTGTTTTTT,CASYRTTSGTGELFF
-,-,TRBV5-5,TRBJ2-3,TGTGCCAGCAGTCGGGACTCCCTAACCTCCCAGACGCAGTATTTT,CASSRDSLTSQTQYF
-,-,TRBV12-3/TRBV12-4,TRBJ2-5,TGTGCCAGCAGTCAGGGGGGTTCCGGGAAGACCCAGTACTTC,CASSQGGSGKTQYF
TRBD2,many,TRBV5-1,TRBJ2-3,TGCGCCAGCAGCTTGATGGGACTAGATCGTCCAGATACGCAGTATTTT,CASSLMGLDRPDTQYF
-,once,TRBV9,TRBJ2-7,TGTGCCAGCAGCTCGCGACTATACTCCTACGAGCAGTACTTC,CASSSRLYSYEQYF
-,-,TRBV7-2,TRBJ1-6,TGTGCCAGCAGCTTTGGGGGGTTTAATTCACCCCTCCACTTT,CASSFGGFNSPLHF
-,few,TRBV10-3,TRBJ1-5,TGTGCCATCAGTGATGGGGGGCCCCAGCATTTT,CAISDGGPQHF
TRBD1,many,TRBV20-1,TRBJ2-5,TGCAGTGCGTCCTCGGACAGGGGATTTTGGGAGACCCAGTACTTC,CSASSDRGFWETQYF
-,-,TRBV20-1,TRBJ1-2,TGCAGTGCTTCAGGGTTAGGCTACACCTTC,CSASGLGYTF
TRBD2,many,TRBV6-4,TRBJ2-1,TGTGCCAGCAGTTCTTCCAGCGGGGGCTCTAATGAGCAGTTCTTC,CASSSSSGGSNEQFF
-,once,TRBV27,TRBJ1-1,TGTGCCAGCAGTTCTCCGGACAGTCAATTT,CASSSPDSQF
TRBD2,few,TRBV5-1,TRBJ2-1,TGCGCCAGCAGCCCCACCACTAGCGCTACCTACAATGAGCAGTTCTTC,CASSPTTSATYNEQFF
TRBD2,-,TRBV7-9,TRBJ2-3,TGTGCCAGCAGCTTATCAGCGGGGGCCCAACGCAGGCATTTT,CASSLSAGAQRRHF
-,few,TRBV10-3,TRBJ1-5,TGTGCCATCAGTGGTAGCAGGAATCAGCCCCAGCATTTT,CAISGSRNQPQHF
-,few,TRBV5-6,TRBJ2-7,TGTGCCAGCAGCCGAACGAGAATAGGCCTGGGGCCCTACGAGCAGTACTTC,CASSRTRIGLGPYEQYF
TRBD1,-,TRBV18,TRBJ2-5,TGTGCCAGCTCGACGACAGGGGTCGAGACCCAGTACTTC,CASSTTGVETQYF
-,few,TRBV6-2/TRBV6-3,TRBJ1-1,TGTGCCAGCAGTTACCGTGGACGGAGGATTTCCGAGGCCCCCCCCGAAGCTTTCTTT,CASSYRGRRISEAPPEAFF
-,few,TRBV20-1,TRBJ2-1,TGCAGTGCTAGAGTGGCCGAGGGCCCATCCTACAATGAGCAGTTCTTC,CSARVAEGPSYNEQFF
TRBD2,once,TRBV5-1,TRBJ2-1,TGCGCCAGCAGTATGGGGGGGTTATACAATGAGCAGTTCTTC,CASSMGGLYNEQFF
-,-,TRBV21-1,TRBJ2-7,TGTGCCAGCATTACAAGGGACAGGGCCGAGCAGTACTTC,CASITRDRAEQYF
-,-,TRBV7-9,TRBJ2-1,TGTGCCAGCAGCCACCCACCGGGACCGTCCTACAATGAGCAGTTCTTC,CASSHPPGPSYNEQFF
-,once,TRBV27,TRBJ1-5,TGTGCCAGCAGTTCCTTAAGGTCAGGCTCGAAAATAAGCAATCAGCCCCAGCATTTT,CASSSLRSGSKISNQPQHF
-,few,TRBV20-1,TRBJ1-6,TGCAGTGCTAGTCAGCAGAGGAGACTTAATTCACCCCTCCACTTT,CSASQQRRLNSPLHF
TRBD1,few,TRBV7-2,TRBJ1-1,TGTGCCAGCAGCTTTCGACAGGGTACCACTGAAGCTTTCTTT,CASSFRQGTTEAFF
TRBD2,-,TRBV18,TRBJ2-3,TGTGCCAGCTCTACTTCTAGCGGAGGCACAGATACGCAGTATTTT,CASSTSSGGTDTQYF
-,-,TRBV9,TRBJ2-2,TGTGCCAGCTCCCGGGGTATCGGGGAGCTGTTTTTT,CASSRGIGELFF
TRBD2,many,TRBV9,TRBJ2-3,TGTGCCAGCAGTGCCCTTACTAGCGGGGGGGCGGGTACGCAGTATTTT,CASSALTSGGAGTQYF
TRBD1,few,TRBV7-2,TRBJ2-1,TGTGCCAGCAGTGACAGGGGGCGAATAACCTACAATGAGCAGTTCTTC,CASSDRGRITYNEQFF
-,few,TRBV29-1,TRBJ1-1,TGCAGCGCTTCAGGGGTTGGGGACACTGAAGCTTTCTTT,CSASGVGDTEAFF
-,many,TRBV20-1,TRBJ2-1,TGCACCCTGGGTGGTAGGCATGAGCAGTTCTTC,CTLGGRHEQFF
-,few,TRBV11-2,TRBJ2-5,TGTGCCAGCAGCTTTGGGGGGCCTAGGGGGGAGACCCAGTACTTC,CASSFGGPRGETQYF
-,-,TRBV20-1,TRBJ2-1,TGCAGTGCTAGAGATCTTCGGGGGATCCAACCGTACAATGAGCAGTTCTTC,CSARDLRGIQPYNEQFF
TRBD2,-,TRBV6-2/TRBV6-3,TRBJ2-5,TGTGCCAGCAGTTCAATGACTAGCGGGGGGCTTTCCTCACTCCAAGAGACCCAGTACTTC,CASSSMTSGGLSSLQETQYF
-,few,TRBV5-1,TRBJ2-7,TGCGCCAGCAGCTTTGCCAGGGAGACCGAGCAGTACTTC,CASSFARETEQYF
-,few,TRBV20-1,TRBJ2-7,TGCAGTGCTAGAGAGGTGAGATACCAGGGGAACGAGCAGTACTTC,CSAREVRYQGNEQYF
TRBD2,-,TRBV29-1,TRBJ2-1,TGCAGCGTTGGGGGGACTAGCGGGGGCAGGGATGAGCAGTTCTTC,CSVGGTSGGRDEQFF
TRBD1,many,TRBV29-1,TRBJ1-1,TGCAGCGCCAGACAGGGGGCGAACACTGAAGCTTTCTTT,CSARQGANTEAFF
TRBD2,-,TRBV6-7,TRBJ2-1,TGTGCCAGCAGTTACTTGGGGACTAGCGGTTACAATGAGCAGTTCTTC,CASSYLGTSGYNEQFF
-,-,TRBV20-1,TRBJ1-2,TGCAGTGCTAGCGGGGAGGCAGGGAGCGGCTACACCTTC,CSASGEAGSGYTF
TRBD1,few,TRBV2,TRBJ2-2,TGTGCCAGCAGTGGGCAGGGGGCGTCCACCGGGGAGCTGTTTTTT,CASSGQGASTGELFF
-,-,TRBV3-1,TRBJ2-7,TGTGCCAGCAGCCAAGTGGGGGGAATATTTAACGAGCAGTACTTC,CASSQVGGIFNEQYF
TRBD2,few,TRBV12-3/TRBV12-4,TRBJ2-3,TGTGCCAGCAGTTCTCCTCTTGGTAGCGGGGGGCAGGGCACAGATACGCAGTATTTT,CASSSPLGSGGQGTDTQYF
TRBD1,-,TRBV20-1,TRBJ1-3,TGCAGTGCTAGTAGGGGACAGAAAGGAAACACCATATATTTT,CSASRGQKGNTIYF
TRBD1,few,TRBV6-6,TRBJ2-7,TGTGCCGGTTCGGACAGGTCCCTGTACGAGCAGTACTTC,CAGSDRSLYEQYF